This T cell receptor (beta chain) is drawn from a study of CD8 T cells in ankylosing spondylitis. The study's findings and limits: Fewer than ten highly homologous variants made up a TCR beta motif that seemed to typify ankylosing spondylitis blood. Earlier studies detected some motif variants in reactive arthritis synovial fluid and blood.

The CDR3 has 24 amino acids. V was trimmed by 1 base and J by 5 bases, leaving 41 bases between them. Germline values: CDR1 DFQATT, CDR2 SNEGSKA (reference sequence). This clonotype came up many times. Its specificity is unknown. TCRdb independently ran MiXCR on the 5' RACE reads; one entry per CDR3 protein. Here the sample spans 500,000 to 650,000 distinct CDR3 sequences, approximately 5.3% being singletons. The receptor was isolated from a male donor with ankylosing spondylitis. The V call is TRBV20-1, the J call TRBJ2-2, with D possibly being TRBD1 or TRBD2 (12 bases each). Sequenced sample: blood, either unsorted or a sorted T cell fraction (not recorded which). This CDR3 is CSARALPGTGGMASGRVGTGELFF. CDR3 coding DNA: TGCAGTGCTAGAGCCCTCCCTGGGACAGGGGGCATGGCTAGCGGGAGGGTAGGAACCGGGGAGCTGTTTTTT.